This paragraph reports one TCR beta chain. Looked up from germline, CDR1 is SGHTA and CDR2 is FQGNSA. Trimming cost V 7 bases and J 4 bases; bases outside gene matches: 4. There are 14 residues in the CDR3. The sample belongs to a study of blood T cell repertoires in COVID-19. Looking at the study overall: Samples came from the United States, Italy and Spain, spanning acute and convalescent COVID-19.

Original analysis: Reference gene primer amplification gave estimated nucleated cell counts. Sequencing was performed with immunoSEQ multiplex PCR; in TCRdb, only in-frame clones are kept and a portion is missing. V and J calls and clone size are copied from that table; D and trimming were computed from the DNA. The table records around 200,000 clones, about 90% of them present only once. Everyone who took part was about 18 to 90 years old, and they came from over 20 US areas. Participants reported their clinical history, and cohort assignment relied on those reports. The chain couples TRBV7-2 to TRBJ2-1, with 10 bases matching TRBD2. The sequence came from a man aged 25-40 years who had recovered from COVID-19. Material for sequencing was PBMCs or T cells enriched from blood (not recorded which). The CDR3 sequence is CASNEAGGYNEQFF. Here the CDR3 DNA reads TGTGCCAGCAACGAAGCGGGAGGGTACAATGAGCAGTTCTTC.